A single sample is the source of the 16 T cell receptor beta chains below, sequenced in a study of T-cell memory formation after mild COVID-19. TCRdb re-called the 5' RACE reads with MiXCR, one entry per CDR3 protein. The sample lists 200,000 or so distinct CDR3 sequences; 9.5% were seen once. Sequencing was performed on PBMCs or a T cell subset sorted from them (not recorded which). The receptors here all came from a man younger than 35 who had mild COVID-19 (a few samples of this study predate the infection). Cell type and time point are not known.

A few counts support this clonotype. The rearrangement joins TRBV4-2 to TRBJ2-7; D tentatively reads TRBD1 or TRBD2 (5 bases each). Germline values: CDR1 LGHNA, CDR2 YNFKEQ. The CDR3 extends over 16 amino acids. Deletions cut 3 bases from V and 1 base from J, with 16 bases between. The CDR3 loop reads CASSHQRSGASYEQYF. The DNA of the CDR3 is TGTGCCAGCAGCCATCAAAGGTCCGGGGCTTCCTACGAGCAGTACTTC.

About this clonotype: One end of the junction fails to match germline, which may point to a read error. The CDR3 loop reads CASSPDSSTDTQFF. The CDR3 DNA follows: TGTGCCAGCTCACCGGACAGTAGCACAGATACGCAGTTTTTT. V usage is TRBV18 and J usage is TRBJ2-3, with D possibly matching TRBD1 (6 bases). The germline CDR1 and CDR2 sequences are KGHSH and LQKENI. The CDR3 is made up of 14 amino acids.

The chain carries TRBV19 and TRBJ1-1; TRBD1 might be the D (5 bases). The ends were cut back, 7 bases at V and 4 bases at J, with 19 bases in the middle. Germline V gives CDR1 LNHDA, CDR2 SQIVND (reference sequence). CDR3 length: 15 residues. The CDR3 DNA is TGTGCCAGTAAGTTGGGGCAGGCGAAAGGCACTGAAGCTTTCTTT. It encodes CASKLGQAKGTEAFF.

This clonotype has at least ten counts. This rearrangement joins TRBV9 to TRBJ2-7; D is unclear. The CDR3 is made up of 15 amino acids. Trimming pared 4 bases from V and 6 bases from J, leaving 20 bases between. CDR1 SGDLS and CDR2 YYNGEE come from the germline V gene. CDR3 nucleotide sequence: TGTGCCAGCAGCTCCGGAACACTTCTACTGGGCGAGCAGTACTTC. Protein: CASSSGTLLLGEQYF.

This clonotype was observed a few times. The CDR3 here is CASSQVETGIYEQYF. As DNA, the CDR3 is TGCGCCAGCAGCCAAGTTGAAACAGGGATATACGAGCAGTACTTC. The chain combines TRBV4-1 with TRBJ2-7; tentatively, D is TRBD1 (6 bases). Germline V gives CDR1 MGHRA, CDR2 YSYEKL. Trimming took off 1 base at V and 4 bases at J, with 14 bases between the two ends. This CDR3 is 15 amino acids long.

This clonotype occurred a few times. The genes are TRBV18 and TRBJ2-7, with D uncertain. The CDR3 covers 14 residues. Deletions cut 6 bases from V and 5 bases from J, with 17 bases between. Germline loops: CDR1 KGHSH, CDR2 LQKENI. The CDR3 is CASSPVPRVHEQYF. CDR3 in DNA: TGTGCCAGCTCGCCGGTCCCCCGGGTCCACGAGCAGTACTTC.

V and J are TRBV2 and TRBJ2-3, with D possibly being TRBD1 (6 bases). V was shortened by 6 bases and J by 0 bases, with 13 bases between the two germline ends. The CDR3 loop spans 15 amino acids. The V gene's germline CDR1 is SNHLY and CDR2 FYNNEI. The CDR3 nucleotides are TGTGCCAGCAGCTCCCAGGGGTTAAGCACAGATACGCAGTATTTT. Translating it yields CASSSQGLSTDTQYF.

This chain links TRBV12-3 or TRBV12-4 with TRBJ2-1, with D possibly matching TRBD2 (6 bases). The CDR3 spans 14 residues. V was cut by 3 bases and J by 6 bases, with 12 bases left in between. CDR3 in amino acids: CASSLGRRGNEQFF. CDR3 sequence (DNA): TGTGCCAGCAGTTTGGGGCGGAGGGGCAATGAGCAGTTCTTC.

This clonotype showed up many times. The chain recombines TRBV20-1 with TRBJ1-1; 7 nucleotides align to TRBD1. CDR1 DFQATT and CDR2 SNEGSKA come from the germline V gene (reference sequence). This CDR3 region has 15 residues. Trimming cost V 2 bases and J 2 bases; bases outside gene matches: 8. CDR3 DNA sequence: TGCAGTGCTAGACAAGGGGGCAGTGTAAACACTGAAGCTTTCTTT. It codes for CSARQGGSVNTEAFF.

This clonotype was detected a few times. J is TRBJ2-2 and V is TRBV10-3; D unclear. Germline CDR1 reads ENHRY; CDR2 reads SYGVKD. The V end lost 0 bases, the J end lost 5 bases, and 10 bases lay between the germline ends. This CDR3 is 15 amino acids long. The CDR3 reads CAISESTGVTGELFF. The CDR3 region has the DNA TGTGCCATCAGTGAGTCGACTGGGGTAACCGGGGAGCTGTTTTTT.

This sequence joins TRBV12-3 or TRBV12-4 and TRBJ2-5, with a weak D call TRBD2 (6 bases). This CDR3 region has 14 residues. With 3 bases removed from V and 5 bases from J, the gap between germline ends came to 13 bases. Written as DNA, the CDR3 is TGTGCCAGCAGTTTGGGGGGAGGAAGCGAGACCCAGTACTTC. Translation: CASSLGGGSETQYF.

V and J are TRBV6-2 or TRBV6-3 and TRBJ1-1; the match to TRBD1 covers 9 bases. Losses at the gene ends were 5 bases for V and 6 bases for J; bases not matched to a gene: 4. This CDR3 has 13 amino acids. Germline loops: CDR1 MNHEY, CDR2 SVGEGT. The CDR3 here is CASSRTGAPEAFF. CDR3 in DNA: TGTGCCAGCAGTAGGACAGGGGCCCCTGAAGCTTTCTTT.

This clonotype has a handful of counts. This rearrangement joins TRBV5-1 to TRBJ2-3; TRBD1 matches 9 bases. This CDR3 is built from 14 residues. CDR1 is SGHRS, CDR2 YFSETQ, per germline. Unmatched junction bases numbered 3, after V lost 2 bases and J lost 5 bases. CDR3 sequence (DNA): TGCGCCAGCAGCTTACAGGGGGCTAAAGATACGCAGTATTTT. Amino acids: CASSLQGAKDTQYF.

This clonotype was seen only a few times. The chain combines TRBV12-3 or TRBV12-4 with TRBJ1-5, with D tentatively TRBD1 (6 bases). The CDR3 covers 15 residues. With 6 bases removed from V and 4 bases from J, the gap between germline ends came to 16 bases. CDR3 protein: CASSRWDTENQPQHF. The CDR3 region has the DNA TGTGCCAGCAGCCGATGGGACACGGAAAATCAGCCCCAGCATTTT.

V is TRBV20-1 and J is TRBJ1-1; perhaps TRBD1 as D (5 bases). This CDR3 is built from 14 residues. In germline, CDR1 is DFQATT, CDR2 SNEGSKA (reference sequence). Trimming removed 4 bases from V and 5 bases from J, with 17 bases in between. In DNA, the CDR3 is TGCAGTGCTATATCTCACCGGGAGGGGACTGAAGCTTTCTTT. Amino acid sequence: CSAISHREGTEAFF.

The gene calls are TRBV9 and TRBJ2-2; possible D gene TRBD1, 6 bases. Looked up from germline, CDR1 is SGDLS and CDR2 is YYNGEE. V was pared by 2 bases and J by 0 bases, with 11 bases between. The CDR3 is 16 amino acids. DNA of the CDR3: TGTGCCAGCAGCGTCCTCGGGACATCGAACACCGGGGAGCTGTTTTTT. The encoded protein is CASSVLGTSNTGELFF.